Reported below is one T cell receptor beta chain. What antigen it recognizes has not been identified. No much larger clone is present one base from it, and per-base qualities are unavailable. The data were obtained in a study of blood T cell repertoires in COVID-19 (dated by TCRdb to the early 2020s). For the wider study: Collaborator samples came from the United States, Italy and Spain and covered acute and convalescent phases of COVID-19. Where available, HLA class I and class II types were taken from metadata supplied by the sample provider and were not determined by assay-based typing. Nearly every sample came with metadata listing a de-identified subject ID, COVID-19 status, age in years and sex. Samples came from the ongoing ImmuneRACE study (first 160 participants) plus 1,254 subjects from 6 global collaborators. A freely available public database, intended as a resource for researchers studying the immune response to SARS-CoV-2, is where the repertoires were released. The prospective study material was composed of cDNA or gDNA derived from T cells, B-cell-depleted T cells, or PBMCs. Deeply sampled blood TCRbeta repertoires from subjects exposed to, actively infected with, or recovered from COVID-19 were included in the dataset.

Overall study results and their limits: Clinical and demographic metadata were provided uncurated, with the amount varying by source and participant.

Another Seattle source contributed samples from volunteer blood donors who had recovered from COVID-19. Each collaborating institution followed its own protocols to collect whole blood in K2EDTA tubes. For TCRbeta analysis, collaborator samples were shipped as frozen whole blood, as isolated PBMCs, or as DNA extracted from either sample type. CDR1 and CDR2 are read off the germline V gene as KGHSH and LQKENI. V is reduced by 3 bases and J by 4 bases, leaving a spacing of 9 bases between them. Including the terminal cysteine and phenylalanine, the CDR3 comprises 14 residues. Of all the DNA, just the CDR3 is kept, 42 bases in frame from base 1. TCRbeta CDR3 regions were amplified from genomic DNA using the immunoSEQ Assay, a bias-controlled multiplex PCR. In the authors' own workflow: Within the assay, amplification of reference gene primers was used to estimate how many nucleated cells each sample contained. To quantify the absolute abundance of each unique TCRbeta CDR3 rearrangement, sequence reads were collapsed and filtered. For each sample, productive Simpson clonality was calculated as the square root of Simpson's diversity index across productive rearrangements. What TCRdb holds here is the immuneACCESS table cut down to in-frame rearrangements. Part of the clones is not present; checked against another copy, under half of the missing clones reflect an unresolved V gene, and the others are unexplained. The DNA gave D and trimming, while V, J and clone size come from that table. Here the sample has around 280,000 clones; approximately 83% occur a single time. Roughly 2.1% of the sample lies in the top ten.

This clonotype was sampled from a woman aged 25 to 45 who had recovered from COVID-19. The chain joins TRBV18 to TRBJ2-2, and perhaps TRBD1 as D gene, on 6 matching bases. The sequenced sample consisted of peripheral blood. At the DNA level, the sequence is TGTGCCAGCTCACCGGACAGATCCACCGGGGAGCTGTTTTTT. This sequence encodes CASSPDRSTGELFF.